This TCR beta chain was observed in a study of T-cell reconstitution after alpha-beta-depleted transplantation in children. Germline CDR1 SGHAT, CDR2 FQNNGV. V dropped 5 bases and J dropped 2; count of bases not matched to a gene: 4. CDR3 length: 14 amino acids. For TCRbeta, the library was prepared with unique molecular identifiers. TCRdb reanalysed the PCR reads using MiXCR and keeps one entry per CDR3 protein. The sample carries about 600,000 distinct CDR3 sequences, approximately 10% recorded once. The receptor was isolated from a human donor who donated a stem cell graft to a child with acute myeloid leukemia. The chain employs TRBV11-2 and TRBJ1-1; 8 positions agree with TRBD1. Sequenced here: PBMCs from the stem cell graft donor, sampled from the stem cell graft. The CDR3 DNA reads TGTGCCAGCAGCGTGGACAGGGTAAACACTGAAGCTTTCTTT. This translates into CASSVDRVNTEAFF.